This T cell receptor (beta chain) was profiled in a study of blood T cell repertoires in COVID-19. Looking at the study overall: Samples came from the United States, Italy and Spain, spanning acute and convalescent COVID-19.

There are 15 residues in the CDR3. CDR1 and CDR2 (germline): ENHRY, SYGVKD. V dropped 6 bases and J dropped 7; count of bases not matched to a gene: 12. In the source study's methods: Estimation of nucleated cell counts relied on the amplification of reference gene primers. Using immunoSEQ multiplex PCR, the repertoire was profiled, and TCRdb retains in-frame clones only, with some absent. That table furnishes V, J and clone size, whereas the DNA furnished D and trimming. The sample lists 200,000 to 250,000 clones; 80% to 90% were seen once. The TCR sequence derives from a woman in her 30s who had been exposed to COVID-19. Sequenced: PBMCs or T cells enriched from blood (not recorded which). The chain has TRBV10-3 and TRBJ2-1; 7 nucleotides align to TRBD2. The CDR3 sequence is CAIRSVELAVNEQFF. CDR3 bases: TGTGCCATCAGGTCGGTGGAGCTAGCGGTAAATGAGCAGTTCTTC.